These 6 T cell receptor beta chains originate from one sample sequenced in a study of blood T cell repertoires in COVID-19. Here immunoSEQ multiplex PCR was the method, and the copy in TCRdb shows in-frame clones only, minus some. Of about 310,000 clones listed, around 87% are singletons. The sample comprised peripheral blood. The receptors derive from a man aged 50 or older with active or convalescent COVID-19.

A word on this clone: Other DNA sequences from this sample encode an identical CDR3 as well. V gene TRBV5-1 combines with J gene TRBJ2-2; possibly TRBD1 for D (5 bases). The CDR3 has 14 residues. CDR1 SGHRS and CDR2 YFSETQ come from the germline V gene. V was trimmed by 1 base and J by 3 bases, leaving 7 bases between them. Written as DNA, the CDR3 is TGCGCCAGCAGCTTGCAGGGTGACACCGGGGAGCTGTTTTTT. Its translation is CASSLQGDTGELFF.

The chain joins TRBV5-4 to TRBJ2-3; 7 positions agree with TRBD2. Trimming removed 3 bases from V and 0 bases from J; junction bases left unmatched: 10. Germline assignment: CDR1 SGHNT and CDR2 YYREEE (reference sequence). This CDR3 contains 17 residues. The CDR3 is CASSSRGGPSSTDTQYF. As DNA, the CDR3 is TGTGCCAGCAGCTCTCGCGGGGGACCCTCTAGCACAGATACGCAGTATTTT.

The V gene is TRBV15, the J gene TRBJ2-1; TRBD1 matches at 9 bases. Germline lookup yields CDR1 LNHNV and CDR2 YYDKDF (reference sequence). The J segment lost 6 bases and the V segment lost 3 bases, leaving 12 bases of the junction unmatched. The CDR3 sequence is 17 residues long. Here the CDR3 DNA reads TGTGCCACCAGCAGTCAGCTGGGGACAGGGTTTATCAATGAGCAGTTCTTC. This gives the protein CATSSQLGTGFINEQFF.

V is TRBV6-5 and J is TRBJ2-1; no firm D call. The CDR3 totals 14 residues. Per the germline V gene, CDR1 is MNHEY and CDR2 is SVGAGI. The V and J ends lost 6 bases and 5 bases respectively, with 14 bases between them. This chain's CDR3 is CASRLTLEDNEQFF. The CDR3 region has the DNA TGTGCCAGCAGATTAACCCTAGAGGACAATGAGCAGTTCTTC.

The rearrangement joins TRBV27 to TRBJ2-3; the match to TRBD1 covers 8 bases. The CDR3 consists of 14 residues. The germline V gene has CDR1 MNHEY and CDR2 SMNVEV (reference sequence). Trimming took 6 bases from V and 3 from J; bases not matched to a gene: 5. CDR3 protein: CASRPGGATDTQYF. CDR3 DNA sequence: TGTGCCAGCAGACCAGGGGGCGCGACAGATACGCAGTATTTT.

This clone occurred a few times. Here the CDR3 reads CASSLGGGGTGELFF. In DNA form, the CDR3 reads TGCGCCAGCAGCTTGGGAGGAGGAGGGACCGGGGAGCTGTTTTTT. The rearrangement links TRBV5-1 to TRBJ2-2, with D possibly TRBD2 on 6 matching bases. CDR1 is SGHRS and CDR2 is YFSETQ in the germline V gene. V lost 0 bases, J lost 5 bases, and 11 bases lay in between. The CDR3 consists of 15 residues.